Described below is a single T cell receptor (beta chain) sequence and its context. The antigen is not known. These data belong to a study of T cells expressing NK-cell markers. Study findings and constraints: The same clonotypes also predominated in the CD3+CD56-NKG2C+ fraction of a handful of donors. Dominant NKG2C+ clonotypes made up roughly 1.0-7.5% of CD8+ T cells in roughly 6 donors.

UMIs were included in TCR beta cDNA generated by 5'RACE template switching. TCRdb reprocessed the 5' RACE reads and reports one entry per CDR3 protein, with no DNA. Recorded for this sample: 300,000 or so distinct CDR3 sequences. The origin of this receptor is a woman aged 18 to 75 in good health. What was sequenced was blood T cells: a sorted CD56 or NKG2C T cell subset, CD4+ or CD8+ T cells, or bulk PBMC T cells (not recorded which).

CDR3 in amino acids: CASSPSSETQYF. The chain couples TRBV12-3 or TRBV12-4 to TRBJ2-5. CDR3 length: 12 amino acids.